The next 5 T cell receptor beta chains were all read from a single sample in a study of OX40 agonist ivuxolimab in advanced cancers. Clones were read by immunoSEQ multiplex PCR, and TCRdb kept only the in-frame ones, dropping some. This sample has 120,000 or so clones, with 93% found just once. Sequencing used CD4+ or CD8+ T cells sorted from blood, obtained in a trial of the OX40 agonist ivuxolimab. The receptors were gathered from an adult with an advanced solid tumor such as melanoma, head and neck, liver or kidney cancer.

The CDR3 loop is CASSLSFQVTNYEQYF. CDR3 bases: TGTGCCAGCAGCTTGAGTTTCCAGGTCACAAACTACGAGCAGTACTTC. This rearrangement joins TRBV7-9 to TRBJ2-7; no reliable D call. In germline, CDR1 is SEHNR, CDR2 FQNEAQ (reference sequence). Trimming pared 3 bases from V and 3 bases from J, leaving 18 bases between. The CDR3 runs to 16 residues.

In this sample, this clone turned up a few times. V is TRBV7-2 and J is TRBJ2-7, with 8 bases matching TRBD2. Germline CDR1 and CDR2: SGHTA and FQGNSA. The CDR3 is 15 residues long. After removal of 5 bases from V and 2 bases from J, the junction contained 8 bases not matched to a gene. The CDR3 loop reads CASSPGAGGAYEQYF. CDR3 sequence (DNA): TGTGCCAGCAGCCCGGGGGCGGGAGGCGCCTACGAGCAGTACTTC. Full variable domain (missing parts from reference TRBV7-2 and TRBJ2-7): GAGVSQSPSNKVTEKGKDVELRCDPISGHTALYWYRQSLGQGLEFLIYFQGNSAPDKSGLPSDRFSAERTGGSVSTLTIQRTQQEDSAVYLCASSPGAGGAYEQYFGPGTRLTVT.

The chain is built from TRBV5-1 and TRBJ1-1; D gene uncertain. Trimming removed 2 bases from V and 0 bases from J, with 5 bases in between. This CDR3 is 13 amino acids long. CDR1 and CDR2 (germline): SGHRS, YFSETQ. DNA for the CDR3: TGCGCCAGCAGCTTCCGTGTGAACACTGAAGCTTTCTTT. Encoded protein: CASSFRVNTEAFF.

The V gene is TRBV2, the J gene TRBJ2-2; 15 positions agree with TRBD2. CDR1 and CDR2 (germline): SNHLY, FYNNEI. V gave up 6 bases and J gave up 1 base; unmatched junction bases: 6. The CDR3 spans 18 residues. The CDR3 loop is CASSRTSGRAGNTGELFF. The CDR3 nucleotides read TGTGCCAGCAGCCGGACTAGCGGGAGGGCCGGGAACACCGGGGAGCTGTTTTTT.

On this clone: A read error may account for a junction end that differs from germline. The V gene is TRBV7-8, the J gene TRBJ2-7; TRBD2 might be the D (5 bases). CDR1 is SGHVS, CDR2 FQNEAQ, per germline. The CDR3 extends over 17 amino acids. The CDR3 spells CASSLARRSPRPYEQYF. CDR3 bases: TGTGCCAGCAGCCTAGCCCGTCGGTCACCCCGGCCTTACGAGCAGTACTTC.